One sample yielded the 27 T cell receptor beta chains listed below, sequenced in a study of blood T cell repertoires in COVID-19 (TCRdb year 2020). Libraries were made using the immunoSEQ multiplex PCR assay. TCRdb limited this immuneACCESS table to in-frame rearrangements with V and J called. A share of clones is missing; checked studies link under half to unresolved V genes, and the rest is unexplained. This sample has 180,000 or so clones in its table, and 84% of those were observed once. The ten top clones hold about 14% of the sample. Sequencing was carried out using peripheral blood. These receptors all stem from a woman between 65 and 79 years old with COVID-19, enrolled during active disease.

This clone was detected a few times. The genes are TRBV27 and TRBJ1-1; TRBD1 matches 8 bases. The V gene's germline CDR1 is MNHEY and CDR2 SMNVEV (reference sequence). The CDR3 totals 14 residues. V shed 1 base, J shed 7 bases, and the junction held 5 bases outside the gene matches. For the CDR3, the DNA is TGTGCCAGCAGTTTATGGCAGGGGGCGGGTGAAGCTTTCTTT. Residues: CASSLWQGAGEAFF.

CDR3 protein: CASSEMAVSGYTF. The CDR3 DNA follows: TGTGCCAGCAGTGAAATGGCAGTTTCTGGCTACACCTTC. The chain employs TRBV6-1 and TRBJ1-2; D gene uncertain. Germline CDR1 is MNHNS and CDR2 is SASEGT. Trimming cost V 2 bases and J 7 bases, with 11 bases left between them. The CDR3 is made up of 13 amino acids.

This clone has only a few counts. The chain carries TRBV30 and TRBJ1-4; maybe TRBD1 (6 bases). Germline CDR1 GTSNPN, CDR2 SVGIG (reference sequence). The CDR3 is 13 amino acids. Trimming removed 2 bases from V and 4 bases from J, with 8 bases in between. This CDR3 is CAWSRGHNEKLFF. Written as DNA, the CDR3 is TGTGCCTGGAGTCGGGGACATAATGAAAAACTGTTTTTT.

The chain joins TRBV5-1 to TRBJ2-3; D not certain. This CDR3 is 12 amino acids long. Germline values: CDR1 SGHRS, CDR2 YFSETQ. V shed 3 bases and J shed 0 bases, with 2 bases lying between them. The CDR3 DNA reads TGCGCCAGCAGCTCAAGCACAGATACGCAGTATTTT. It specifies CASSSSTDTQYF.

The sample holds a few counts of this clone. This sequence joins TRBV28 and TRBJ1-5, with D hard to call. This CDR3 comprises 15 residues. The germline gives CDR1 MDHEN, CDR2 SYDVKM. V lost 2 bases to trimming and J lost 2 bases, with 10 bases between them. This chain's CDR3 is CASSLGGNGNQPQHF. The CDR3 region has the DNA TGTGCCAGCAGTTTAGGAGGGAATGGCAATCAGCCCCAGCATTTT.

J is TRBJ2-2 and V is TRBV2, with D maybe TRBD1 (6 bases). Per germline, CDR1 SNHLY and CDR2 FYNNEI. The CDR3 consists of 14 residues. Trimming removed 6 bases from V and 0 bases from J, with 8 bases in between. The DNA of the CDR3 is TGTGCCAGCAGGGCAGGGGCGAACACCGGGGAGCTGTTTTTT. Its protein product is CASRAGANTGELFF.

This chain joins TRBV9 and TRBJ1-5; TRBD1 matches at 7 bases. Germline-derived CDR1 and CDR2 are SGDLS and YYNGEE. The length of the CDR3 is 14 residues. V dropped 4 bases and J dropped 3; count of bases not matched to a gene: 4. CDR3 coding DNA: TGTGCCAGCAGCCCCAGGGGGATCAATCAGCCCCAGCATTTT. This codes for CASSPRGINQPQHF. Full variable domain (rest looked up from reference TRBV9 and TRBJ1-5): DSGVTQTPKHLITATGQRVTLRCSPRSGDLSVYWYQQSLDQGLQFLIQYYNGEERAKGNILERFSAQQFPDLHSELNLSSLELGDSALYFCASSPRGINQPQHFGDGTRLSIL.

The V gene is TRBV6-5, the J gene TRBJ2-4; D uncertain. The CDR3 extends over 14 amino acids. V was cut by 4 bases and J by 8 bases, with 15 bases left in between. In germline, CDR1 is MNHEY, CDR2 SVGAGI. CDR3 protein: CASSFDRARDIQYF. DNA for the CDR3: TGTGCCAGCAGTTTTGATAGAGCTCGGGACATTCAGTACTTC.

J is TRBJ2-3 and V is TRBV7-2; TRBD2 matches at 8 bases. The J segment lost 1 base and the V segment lost 5 bases, leaving 5 bases of the junction unmatched. The CDR3 is 15 residues long. The germline gives CDR1 SGHTA, CDR2 FQGNSA. The CDR3 bases are TGTGCCAGCAGCCCCCCGGGACTAGGCACAGATACGCAGTATTTT. Translating gives CASSPPGLGTDTQYF.

The chain couples TRBV28 to TRBJ1-1; the D is unclear. There are 15 residues in the CDR3. Germline V gene lookup returns CDR1 MDHEN and CDR2 SYDVKM. V was trimmed by 6 bases and J by 5 bases, leaving 19 bases between them. This CDR3 reads CASSPPGRGGTEAFF. The CDR3 coding sequence is TGTGCCAGCAGCCCACCGGGCCGGGGAGGGACTGAAGCTTTCTTT.

This chain joins TRBV7-2 and TRBJ2-7, with D possibly TRBD2 on 5 matching bases. The CDR3 has 15 amino acids. Trimming removed 1 base at V and 1 base at J, with 11 bases between. Germline V lookup: CDR1 SGHTA, CDR2 FQGNSA. The CDR3 here is CASSLEAARSYEQYF. The CDR3 nucleotides read TGTGCCAGCAGCTTAGAAGCGGCCCGATCCTACGAGCAGTACTTC.

V and J are TRBV5-6 and TRBJ1-4, with 7 bases lining up with TRBD1. V trimming: 2 bases; J trimming: 7 bases; junction bases outside the gene matches: 2. The CDR3 covers 13 residues. Germline CDR1 is SGHDT and CDR2 is YYEEEE. The CDR3 reads CASSFPGGEKLFF. CDR3 coding DNA: TGTGCCAGCAGCTTCCCAGGGGGTGAAAAACTGTTTTTT.

This chain joins TRBV3-1 (or the pseudogene TRBV3-2) and TRBJ1-1; TRBD1 is a possible D gene (5 bases). V was cut by 4 bases and J by 0 bases, with 12 bases left in between. Per germline, CDR1 LGHDT and CDR2 YNNKEL (reference sequence). CDR3 length: 15 residues. Here the CDR3 DNA reads TGTGCCAGCAGCCCCACAGACAGATTGAACACTGAAGCTTTCTTT. This encodes CASSPTDRLNTEAFF.

The chain carries TRBV5-5 and TRBJ1-3; D call uncertain. CDR3 length: 14 amino acids. Trimming removed 0 bases from V and 2 bases from J, with 6 bases in between. Germline V gene lookup returns CDR1 SGHKS and CDR2 YYEKEE (reference sequence). CDR3 protein: CASSLGGAGNTIYF. The DNA of the CDR3 is TGTGCCAGCAGCTTGGGCGGGGCTGGAAACACCATATATTTT. Complete variable domain (other parts from reference TRBV5-5 and TRBJ1-3): DAGVTQSPTHLIKTRGQQVTLRCSPISGHKSVSWYQQVLGQGPQFIFQYYEKEERGRGNFPDRFSARQFPNYSSELNVNALLLGDSALYLCASSLGGAGNTIYFGEGSWLTVV.

The J gene is TRBJ1-5, the V gene TRBV7-8; D possibly corresponds to TRBD1 (5 bases). CDR3 size: 15 residues. Germline CDR1 reads SGHVS; CDR2 reads FQNEAQ. With 2 bases removed from V and 6 bases from J, the gap between germline ends came to 14 bases. As DNA, the CDR3 is TGTGCCAGCAGCTTAAGGGCGGGGCCCGGTCAGCCCCAGCATTTT. Residues: CASSLRAGPGQPQHF.

The V call is TRBV6-5, the J call TRBJ1-2; no firm D call. CDR1 is MNHEY, CDR2 SVGAGI, per germline. CDR3 size: 13 residues. Between the trimmed V and J ends, which lost 0 bases and 8 bases, there was a span of 10 bases. The CDR3 is CASSYSTVRGYTF. DNA for the CDR3: TGTGCCAGCAGTTACTCGACTGTTAGAGGCTACACCTTC.

This clone was observed a single time. V gene TRBV7-2 combines with J gene TRBJ2-3; 7 bases fit TRBD2. CDR1 and CDR2 from the germline V gene are SGHTA and FQGNSA. The CDR3 runs to 15 residues. J was trimmed by 1 base and V by 1 base; bases with no gene match: 2. The CDR3 DNA reads TGTGCCAGCAGCTTAGGGCTAGCGGGCACAGATACGCAGTATTTT. This sequence encodes CASSLGLAGTDTQYF.

The J gene is TRBJ1-5, the V gene TRBV11-2; TRBD1 aligns across 8 bases. CDR1 and CDR2 from the germline V gene are SGHAT and FQNNGV. Trimming took 5 bases from V and 6 from J; bases not matched to a gene: 9. The CDR3 has 15 residues. CDR3 protein: CASSKTGGFGQPQHF. CDR3 sequence (DNA): TGTGCCAGCAGCAAAACAGGGGGTTTCGGTCAGCCCCAGCATTTT.

CDR3 amino acids: CASSRSLSSSMNTEAFF. CDR3 bases: TGTGCCAGCTCACGGAGTCTCTCGTCAAGCATGAACACTGAAGCTTTCTTT. V gene TRBV18 combines with J gene TRBJ1-1; D call uncertain. This CDR3 is 17 amino acids long. V was trimmed by 4 bases and J by 0 bases, leaving 18 bases between them. Per germline, CDR1 KGHSH and CDR2 LQKENI. The full variable domain, rest sourced from reference TRBV18 and TRBJ1-1, is NAGVMQNPRHLVRRRGQEARLRCSPMKGHSHVYWYRQLPEEGLKFMVYLQKENIIDESGMPKERFSAEFPKEGPSILRIQQVVRGDSAAYFCASSRSLSSSMNTEAFFGQGTRLTVV.

DNA of the CDR3: TGTGCCAGCAGCTTAGGAACAGGGGTTAGCACAGATACGCAGTATTTT. Amino acid sequence: CASSLGTGVSTDTQYF. V usage is TRBV7-6 and J usage is TRBJ2-3; 7 positions agree with TRBD1. The V gene's germline CDR1 is SGHVS and CDR2 FNYEAQ. J was trimmed by 0 bases and V by 1 base; bases with no gene match: 4. The CDR3 has 16 amino acids.

The chain employs TRBV6-5 and TRBJ1-4; 10 bases map to TRBD1. The V segment lost 8 bases and the J segment 9 bases; nucleotides outside the gene matches: 9. The CDR3 length is 14 residues. Germline V lookup: CDR1 MNHEY, CDR2 SVGAGI. The CDR3 loop reads CASDRDRGGKKLFF. CDR3 bases: TGTGCCAGCGACCGGGACAGGGGCGGGAAAAAACTGTTTTTT.

The chain is built from TRBV28 and TRBJ2-5; the D gene is possibly TRBD1 (6 bases). CDR1 and CDR2 from the germline V gene are MDHEN and SYDVKM. There are 15 residues in the CDR3. Trimming shortened V by 4 bases and J by 3 bases, and 15 bases separated the two germline ends. The CDR3, as DNA: TGTGCCAGCAGTTCGCGCAGGGGCCCGAAAGAGACCCAGTACTTC. Amino acid sequence: CASSSRRGPKETQYF. Together with reference TRBV28 and TRBJ2-5, the CDR3 gives the full variable domain: DVKVTQSSRYLVKRTGEKVFLECVQDMDHENMFWYRQDPGLGLRLIYFSYDVKMKEKGDIPEGYSVSREKKERFSLILESASTNQTSMYLCASSSRRGPKETQYFGPGTRLLVL.

This clone was counted only a few times. The gene calls are TRBV6-1 and TRBJ1-2, with 7 nucleotides matching TRBD1. Germline CDR1 and CDR2: MNHNS and SASEGT. The V and J ends lost 0 bases and 0 bases, in that order; junction bases with no gene match: 4. The CDR3 consists of 16 residues. The CDR3 DNA follows: TGTGCCAGCAGTGAAGCCCCAGGGGGAGCTAACTATGGCTACACCTTC. It specifies CASSEAPGGANYGYTF.

V gene TRBV24-1 combines with J gene TRBJ2-4, with D uncertain. This CDR3 is built from 11 residues. CDR1 is KGHDR, CDR2 SFDVKD, per germline. Trimming pared 10 bases from V and 1 base from J, leaving 4 bases between. The CDR3 reads CATEAKNIQYF. CDR3 nucleotides: TGTGCCACAGAGGCCAAAAACATTCAGTACTTC.

The chain uses TRBV7-3 and TRBJ1-4; D perhaps matches TRBD1 (5 bases). Germline V gene sequence: CDR1 SGHTA, CDR2 FQGTGA. CDR3 length: 13 amino acids. The V gene lost 5 bases and the J gene lost 10 bases, with 14 bases spanning the gap. This CDR3 reads CASSQGPGGKLFF. The CDR3 coding sequence is TGTGCCAGCAGCCAGGGACCGGGGGGAAAACTGTTTTTT.

V and J are TRBV4-2 and TRBJ2-5; tentatively, D is TRBD2 (6 bases). V dropped 5 bases and J dropped 5 bases, with 18 bases sitting between them. Looked up from germline, CDR1 is LGHNA and CDR2 is YNFKEQ. The CDR3 runs 15 residues. The CDR3 is CASSLEPTREETQYF. CDR3 DNA: TGTGCCAGCAGCTTAGAACCGACTAGAGAGGAGACCCAGTACTTC.

The rearrangement uses TRBV28 and TRBJ1-4; 7 bases map to TRBD1. The CDR3 spans 15 residues. J lost 8 bases, V lost 5 bases, and 11 bases had no gene match. CDR1 is MDHEN and CDR2 is SYDVKM in the germline V gene. Written as DNA, the CDR3 is TGTGCCAGCAGTCCGCTGGGACAGAAAGGAGAAAAACTGTTTTTT. Translated, it gives CASSPLGQKGEKLFF.